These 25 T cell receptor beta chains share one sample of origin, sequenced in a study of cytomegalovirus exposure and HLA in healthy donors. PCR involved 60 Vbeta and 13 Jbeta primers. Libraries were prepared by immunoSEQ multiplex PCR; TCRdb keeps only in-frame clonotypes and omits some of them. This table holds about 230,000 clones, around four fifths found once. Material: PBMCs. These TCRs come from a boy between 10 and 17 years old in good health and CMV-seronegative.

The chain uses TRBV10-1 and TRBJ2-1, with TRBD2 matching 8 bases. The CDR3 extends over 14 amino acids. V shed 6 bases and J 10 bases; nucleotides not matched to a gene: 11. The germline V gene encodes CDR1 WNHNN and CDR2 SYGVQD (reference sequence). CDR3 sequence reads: CASSSGLAPPEQFF. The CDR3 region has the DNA TGCGCCAGCAGCTCAGGACTAGCCCCTCCAGAGCAGTTCTTC.

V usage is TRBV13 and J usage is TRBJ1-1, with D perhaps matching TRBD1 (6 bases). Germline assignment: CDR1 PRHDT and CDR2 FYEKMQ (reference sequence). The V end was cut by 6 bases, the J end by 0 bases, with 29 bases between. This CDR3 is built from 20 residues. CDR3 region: CASRAYLGPGQLVLNTEAFF. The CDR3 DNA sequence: TGTGCCAGCAGAGCTTATCTCGGACCGGGACAATTAGTATTGAACACTGAAGCTTTCTTT. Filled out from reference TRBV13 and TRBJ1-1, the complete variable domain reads AAGVIQSPRHLIKEKRETATLKCYPIPRHDTVYWYQQGPGQDPQFLISFYEKMQSDKGSIPDRFSAQQFSDYHSELNMSSLELGDSALYFCASRAYLGPGQLVLNTEAFFGQGTRLTVV.

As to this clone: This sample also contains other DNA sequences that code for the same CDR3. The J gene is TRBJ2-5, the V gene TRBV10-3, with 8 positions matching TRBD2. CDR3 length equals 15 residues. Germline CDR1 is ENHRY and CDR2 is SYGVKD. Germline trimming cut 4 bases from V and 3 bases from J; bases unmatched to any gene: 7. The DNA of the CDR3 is TGTGCCATCAGTGTCGCGGGGGGCGGCGAAGAGACCCAGTACTTC. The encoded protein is CAISVAGGGEETQYF.

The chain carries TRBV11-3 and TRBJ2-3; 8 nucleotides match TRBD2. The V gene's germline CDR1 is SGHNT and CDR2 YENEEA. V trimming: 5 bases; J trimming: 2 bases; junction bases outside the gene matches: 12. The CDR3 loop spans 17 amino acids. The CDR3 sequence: CASSARGAGDSTDTQYF. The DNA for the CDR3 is TGTGCCAGCAGCGCGCGGGGGGCGGGAGACTCCACAGATACGCAGTATTTT.

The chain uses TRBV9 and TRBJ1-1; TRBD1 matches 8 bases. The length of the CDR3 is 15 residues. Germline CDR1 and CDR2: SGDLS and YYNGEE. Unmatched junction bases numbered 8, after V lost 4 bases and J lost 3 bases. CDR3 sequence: CASSTRQGRDTEAFF. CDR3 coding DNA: TGTGCCAGCAGCACCCGACAGGGGAGAGACACTGAAGCTTTCTTT.

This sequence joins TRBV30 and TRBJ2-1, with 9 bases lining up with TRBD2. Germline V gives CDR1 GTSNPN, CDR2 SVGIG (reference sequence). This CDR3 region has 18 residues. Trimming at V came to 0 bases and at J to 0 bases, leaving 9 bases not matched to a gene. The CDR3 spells CAWSVIRRTSDSYNEQFF. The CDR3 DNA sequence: TGTGCCTGGAGTGTAATCCGTCGGACTAGCGACTCCTACAATGAGCAGTTCTTC.

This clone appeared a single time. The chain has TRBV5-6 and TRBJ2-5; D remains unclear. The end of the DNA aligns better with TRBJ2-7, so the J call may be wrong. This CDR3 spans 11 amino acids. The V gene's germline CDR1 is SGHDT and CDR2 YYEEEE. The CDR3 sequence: CASSQRYEQYF. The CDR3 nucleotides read TGTGCCAGCAGTCAGCGATACGAGCAGTACTTC.

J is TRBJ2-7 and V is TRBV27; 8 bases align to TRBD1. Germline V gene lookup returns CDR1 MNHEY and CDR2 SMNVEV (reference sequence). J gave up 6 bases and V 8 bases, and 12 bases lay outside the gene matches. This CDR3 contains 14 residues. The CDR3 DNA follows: TGTGCCAGCTCTTCGACAGGGGAAGGGGTCGAGCAGTACTTC. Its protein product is CASSSTGEGVEQYF.

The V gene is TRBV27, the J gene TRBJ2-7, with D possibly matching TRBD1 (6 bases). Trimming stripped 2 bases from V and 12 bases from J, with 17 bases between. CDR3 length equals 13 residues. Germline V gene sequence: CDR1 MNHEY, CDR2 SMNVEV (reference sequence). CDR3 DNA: TGTGCCAGCAGTTTAATCCTACAGGGACCGTTGTACTTC. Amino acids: CASSLILQGPLYF.

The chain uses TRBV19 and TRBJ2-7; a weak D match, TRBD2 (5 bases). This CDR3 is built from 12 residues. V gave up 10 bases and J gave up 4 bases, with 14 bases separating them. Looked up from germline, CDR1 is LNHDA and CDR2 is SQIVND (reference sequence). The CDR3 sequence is CATEAPGYEQYF. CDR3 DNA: TGTGCCACCGAGGCCCCGGGATACGAGCAGTACTTC.

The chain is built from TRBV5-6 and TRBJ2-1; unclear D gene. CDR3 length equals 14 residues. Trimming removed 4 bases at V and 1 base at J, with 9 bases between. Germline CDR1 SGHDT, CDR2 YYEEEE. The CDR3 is CASSPPESYNEQFF. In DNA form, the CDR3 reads TGTGCCAGCAGCCCCCCGGAGTCCTACAATGAGCAGTTCTTC.

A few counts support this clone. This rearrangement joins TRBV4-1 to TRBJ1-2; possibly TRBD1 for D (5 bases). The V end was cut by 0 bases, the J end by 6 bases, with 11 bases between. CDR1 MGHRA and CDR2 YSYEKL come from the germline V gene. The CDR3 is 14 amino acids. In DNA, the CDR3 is TGCGCCAGCAGCCAAGAGACCAGGGTAAATGGCTACACCTTC. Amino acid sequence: CASSQETRVNGYTF.

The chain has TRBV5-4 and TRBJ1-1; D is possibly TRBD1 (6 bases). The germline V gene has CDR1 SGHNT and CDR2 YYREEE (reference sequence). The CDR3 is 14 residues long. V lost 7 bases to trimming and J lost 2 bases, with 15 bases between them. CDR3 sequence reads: CASLLGGANTEAFF. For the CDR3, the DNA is TGTGCCAGCCTGTTGGGGGGGGCAAACACTGAAGCTTTCTTT.

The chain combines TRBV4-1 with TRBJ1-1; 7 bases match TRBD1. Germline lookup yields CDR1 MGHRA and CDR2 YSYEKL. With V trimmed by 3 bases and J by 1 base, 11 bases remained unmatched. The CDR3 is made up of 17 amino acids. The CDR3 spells CASSHLPAGTANTEAFF. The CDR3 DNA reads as TGCGCCAGCAGCCACCTGCCCGCCGGGACAGCGAACACTGAAGCTTTCTTT.

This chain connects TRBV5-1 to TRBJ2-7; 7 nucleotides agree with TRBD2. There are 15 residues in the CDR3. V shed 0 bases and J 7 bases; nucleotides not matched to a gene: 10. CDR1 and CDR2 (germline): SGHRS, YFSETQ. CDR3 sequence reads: CASSLAASGRGEQYF. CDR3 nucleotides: TGCGCCAGCAGCTTGGCTGCTAGCGGAAGAGGGGAGCAGTACTTC.

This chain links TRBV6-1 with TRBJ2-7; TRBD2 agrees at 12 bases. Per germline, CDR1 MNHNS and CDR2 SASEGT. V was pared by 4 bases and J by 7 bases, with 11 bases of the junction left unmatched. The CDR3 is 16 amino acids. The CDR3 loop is CASSAIPSGRAGEQYF. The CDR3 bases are TGTGCCAGCAGTGCTATTCCTAGCGGGAGGGCCGGGGAGCAGTACTTC.

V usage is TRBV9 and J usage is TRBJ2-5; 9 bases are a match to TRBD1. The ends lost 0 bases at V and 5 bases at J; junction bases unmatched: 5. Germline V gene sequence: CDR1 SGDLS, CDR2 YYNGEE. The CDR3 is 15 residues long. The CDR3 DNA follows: TGTGCCAGCAGCGTAGTCGGGACAGGGTACGAGACCCAGTACTTC. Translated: CASSVVGTGYETQYF.

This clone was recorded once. The CDR3 sequence: CASSRLTGTGNTIYF. CDR3 DNA sequence: TGCGCCAGCAGCCGACTAACAGGGACGGGAAACACCATATATTTT. This sequence joins TRBV4-1 and TRBJ1-3, with D perhaps TRBD1 (6 bases). Germline V gene sequence: CDR1 MGHRA, CDR2 YSYEKL. Trimming took 4 bases from V and 4 from J, leaving 14 bases between them. The length of the CDR3 is 15 residues.

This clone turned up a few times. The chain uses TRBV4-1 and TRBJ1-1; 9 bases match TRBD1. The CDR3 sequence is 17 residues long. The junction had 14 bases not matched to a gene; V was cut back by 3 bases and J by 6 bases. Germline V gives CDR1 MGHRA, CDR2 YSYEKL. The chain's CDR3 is CASSHRRRDRVLPEAFF. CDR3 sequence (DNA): TGCGCCAGCAGCCATAGACGTCGGGACAGGGTCCTTCCTGAAGCTTTCTTT.

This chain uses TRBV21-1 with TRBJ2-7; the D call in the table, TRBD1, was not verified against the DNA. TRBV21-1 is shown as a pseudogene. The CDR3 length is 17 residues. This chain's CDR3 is CASSILGTGGFAYEQYF. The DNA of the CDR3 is TGTGCCAGCAGCATCCTGGGGACAGGGGGCTTTGCCTACGAGCAGTACTTC.

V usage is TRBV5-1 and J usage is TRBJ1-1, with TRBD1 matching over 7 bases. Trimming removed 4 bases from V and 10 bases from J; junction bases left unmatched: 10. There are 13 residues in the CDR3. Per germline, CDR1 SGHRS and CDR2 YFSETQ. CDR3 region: CASSPMTGLIAFF. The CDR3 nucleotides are TGCGCCAGCAGCCCTATGACAGGGCTTATAGCTTTCTTT.

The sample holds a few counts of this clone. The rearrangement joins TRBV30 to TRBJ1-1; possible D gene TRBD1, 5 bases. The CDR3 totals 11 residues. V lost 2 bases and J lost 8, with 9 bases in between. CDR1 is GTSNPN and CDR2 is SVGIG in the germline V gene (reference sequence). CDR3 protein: CAWSRRGEAFF. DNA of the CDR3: TGTGCCTGGAGTAGAAGGGGAGAAGCTTTCTTT.

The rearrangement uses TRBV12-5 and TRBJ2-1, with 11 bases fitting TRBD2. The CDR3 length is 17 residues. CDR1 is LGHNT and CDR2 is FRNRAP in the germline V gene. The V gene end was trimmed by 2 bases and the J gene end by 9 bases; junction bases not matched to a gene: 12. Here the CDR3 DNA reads TGTGCTAGTGGTTTGATATCCGGGACTAGCGGAGGCGGTGAGCAGTTCTTC. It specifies CASGLISGTSGGGEQFF.

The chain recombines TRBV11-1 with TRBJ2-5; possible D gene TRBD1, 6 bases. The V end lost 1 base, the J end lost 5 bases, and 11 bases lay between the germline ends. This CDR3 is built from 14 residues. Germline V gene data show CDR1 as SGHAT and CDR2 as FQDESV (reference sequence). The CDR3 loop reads CASSLDRARETQYF. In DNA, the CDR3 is TGTGCCAGCAGCTTAGACAGGGCGAGGGAGACCCAGTACTTC. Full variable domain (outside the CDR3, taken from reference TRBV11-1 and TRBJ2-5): EAEVAQSPRYKITEKSQAVAFWCDPISGHATLYWYRQILGQGPELLVQFQDESVVDDSQLPKDRFSAERLKGVDSTLKIQPAELGDSAMYLCASSLDRARETQYFGPGTRLLVL.

The chain's CDR3 is CASSVLGRGNEQFF. In DNA, the CDR3 is TGTGCCAGCAGTGTCCTAGGGAGGGGGAATGAGCAGTTCTTC. The chain combines TRBV2 with TRBJ2-1; a weak D match, TRBD2 (7 bases). The CDR3 is 14 amino acids. The V and J ends lost 4 bases and 7 bases respectively, with 14 bases between them. Germline V gene lookup returns CDR1 SNHLY and CDR2 FYNNEI.